Listed here are 25 T cell receptor beta chains from one sample, sequenced in a study of blood T cell repertoires in COVID-19. The data were produced by immunoSEQ multiplex PCR, yet TCRdb's version contains in-frame clones alone and is incomplete. The sample shows around 77,000 clones, more than 65% of them seen only once. The sequenced sample was peripheral blood. Source of these receptors: a woman of 80 years or more with active or convalescent COVID-19.

The CDR3 spells CASSQDISGFNTEAFF. CDR3 in DNA: TGCGCCAGCAGCCAAGATATTTCAGGATTTAACACTGAAGCTTTCTTT. This chain links TRBV4-3 with TRBJ1-1; D call uncertain. CDR1 is LGHNA, CDR2 YSLEER, per germline. V was trimmed by 0 bases and J by 2 bases, leaving 13 bases between them. The CDR3 length is 16 residues.

The chain employs TRBV15 and TRBJ1-1; possible D gene TRBD1, 6 bases. V lost 8 bases and J 7 bases, leaving 14 bases between the germline ends. This CDR3 comprises 12 residues. Germline CDR1 and CDR2: LNHNV and YYDKDF (reference sequence). CDR3 DNA: TGTGCCACCGGACAGCCAGAGGGTGAAGCTTTCTTT. It codes for CATGQPEGEAFF.

Turning to this clone: The sample has other DNA sequences that encode this CDR3 too. The chain joins TRBV19 to TRBJ2-5; 13 bases fit TRBD2. The CDR3 sequence is 16 residues long. Looked up from germline, CDR1 is LNHDA and CDR2 is SQIVND (reference sequence). V trimming: 6 bases; J trimming: 1 base; junction bases outside the gene matches: 5. In DNA, the CDR3 is TGTGCCAGTAGCCCCAGACTAGCGGGGGGCCAAGAGACCCAGTACTTC. Its protein is CASSPRLAGGQETQYF.

The chain joins TRBV5-1 to TRBJ2-1, with D maybe TRBD1 (6 bases). V was pared by 3 bases and J by 5 bases, with 24 bases between. Germline lookup yields CDR1 SGHRS and CDR2 YFSETQ. The CDR3 consists of 18 residues. The CDR3 coding sequence is TGCGCCAGCAGCTCGAACAAACAGGGATCTTACACGCACAATGAGCAGTTCTTC. The encoded protein is CASSSNKQGSYTHNEQFF.

J is TRBJ1-6 and V is TRBV5-4; a weak D match, TRBD1 (6 bases). V lost 4 bases and J 6 bases, leaving 14 bases between the germline ends. Germline V gene data show CDR1 as SGHNT and CDR2 as YYREEE (reference sequence). This CDR3 is 15 amino acids long. The CDR3: CASSPKDSLNSPLHF. CDR3 sequence (DNA): TGTGCCAGCAGCCCTAAGGACAGCCTTAATTCACCCCTCCACTTT.

This clone occurred once. The rearrangement links TRBV7-8 to TRBJ2-1, with D perhaps TRBD1 (6 bases). The germline CDR1 and CDR2 sequences are SGHVS and FQNEAQ. CDR3 size: 14 residues. Trimming stripped 5 bases from V and 1 base from J, with 9 bases between. The CDR3, as DNA: TGTGCCAGCAGCCCCAGGGGTTCCTACAATGAGCAGTTCTTC. Translation: CASSPRGSYNEQFF.

This clone turned up a few times. The chain is built from TRBV7-2 and TRBJ1-5; maybe TRBD1 (5 bases). Germline CDR1 reads SGHTA; CDR2 reads FQGNSA. CDR3 length: 13 residues. V was shortened by 1 base and J by 4 bases, with 5 bases between the two germline ends. In DNA, the CDR3 is TGTGCCAGCAGCTTAGACAGGAATCAGCCCCAGCATTTT. As protein: CASSLDRNQPQHF.

This chain connects TRBV7-9 to TRBJ1-1; 11 positions agree with TRBD1. Trimming at V came to 4 bases and at J to 1 base, leaving 8 bases not matched to a gene. This CDR3 has 17 residues. The germline V gene encodes CDR1 SEHNR and CDR2 FQNEAQ (reference sequence). CDR3 nucleotide sequence: TGTGCCAGCAGCTCCCGGGACAGGGGGGCGAGGAACACTGAAGCTTTCTTT. This sequence encodes CASSSRDRGARNTEAFF.

The genes are TRBV19 and TRBJ1-4; no clear D. Germline CDR1 LNHDA, CDR2 SQIVND (reference sequence). Trimming stripped 1 base from V and 8 bases from J, with 11 bases between. This CDR3 has 14 amino acids. The CDR3 loop reads CASSIVGSREKLFF. The CDR3 nucleotides are TGTGCCAGTAGTATAGTAGGATCGAGGGAAAAACTGTTTTTT.

The chain couples TRBV11-3 to TRBJ2-1; tentatively, D is TRBD1 (5 bases). The V gene lost 5 bases and the J gene lost 8 bases, with 13 bases spanning the gap. This CDR3 contains 13 residues. Germline assignment: CDR1 SGHNT and CDR2 YENEEA. The CDR3 coding sequence is TGTGCCAGCAGCCCCCCCGTAGGGGATGAGCAGTTCTTC. Its translation: CASSPPVGDEQFF.

V and J are TRBV7-9 and TRBJ1-1; D remains unclear. V was cut by 5 bases and J by 6 bases, with 13 bases left in between. CDR1 is SEHNR, CDR2 FQNEAQ, per germline (reference sequence). This CDR3 spans 13 amino acids. CDR3 sequence reads: CASSHAGWPEAFF. CDR3 sequence (DNA): TGTGCCAGCAGCCATGCGGGGTGGCCTGAAGCTTTCTTT.

The chain recombines TRBV3-1 (or the pseudogene TRBV3-2) with TRBJ2-1, with 10 bases lining up with TRBD2. Germline V gene data show CDR1 as LGHDT and CDR2 as YNNKEL (reference sequence). V shed 4 bases, J shed 0 bases, and the junction held 3 bases outside the gene matches. This CDR3 region has 16 residues. The CDR3 loop reads CASSLAGGLSYNEQFF. DNA for the CDR3: TGTGCCAGCAGCCTAGCGGGGGGACTCTCCTACAATGAGCAGTTCTTC.

This clone was seen only a few times. The chain links TRBV23-1 to TRBJ1-5; possible D gene TRBD1, 6 bases. TRBV23-1 belongs to the ORF category, with a function that is uncertain. The V gene lost 3 bases and the J gene lost 2 bases, with 14 bases spanning the gap. This CDR3 spans 16 amino acids. CDR3 sequence reads: CASSQDSAMGNQPQHF. CDR3 in DNA: TGCGCCAGCAGTCAGGACAGTGCTATGGGCAATCAGCCCCAGCATTTT.

This chain connects TRBV14 to TRBJ2-7; D ambiguous. This CDR3 is built from 13 residues. V was trimmed by 5 bases and J by 3 bases, leaving 11 bases between them. CDR1 is SGHDN and CDR2 is FVKESK in the germline V gene. The CDR3, as DNA: TGTGCCAGCAGCACTCTATCGGGCTACGAGCAGTACTTC. Protein product: CASSTLSGYEQYF.

The chain couples TRBV5-1 to TRBJ2-5, with D maybe TRBD1 (6 bases). Trimming pared 2 bases from V and 3 bases from J, leaving 11 bases between. Germline assignment: CDR1 SGHRS and CDR2 YFSETQ. The CDR3 length is 14 residues. This CDR3 reads CASSLQGRKETQYF. The CDR3 DNA follows: TGCGCCAGCAGCTTACAGGGAAGAAAAGAGACCCAGTACTTC.

As concerns this clone: One junction end disagrees with the germline gene, perhaps due to a read error. This chain links TRBV19 with TRBJ2-1, with D possibly TRBD1 on 6 matching bases. The CDR3 totals 13 residues. Germline CDR1 is LNHDA and CDR2 is SQIVND (reference sequence). The CDR3 reads CASSIAQGNGQFF. CDR3 coding DNA: TGTGCCAGTAGTATTGCCCAGGGGAATGGGCAGTTCTTC.

V usage is TRBV30 and J usage is TRBJ1-1; D remains ambiguous. The CDR3 totals 13 residues. Germline V lookup: CDR1 GTSNPN, CDR2 SVGIG (reference sequence). With 1 base removed from V and 1 base from J, the gap between germline ends came to 7 bases. DNA for the CDR3: TGTGCCTGGAGTGCGGTAAGGAACACTGAAGCTTTCTTT. The encoded protein is CAWSAVRNTEAFF.

J is TRBJ2-2 and V is TRBV11-2; no firm D call. The ends were cut back, 0 bases at V and 5 bases at J, with 4 bases in the middle. The CDR3 totals 13 residues. CDR1 and CDR2 from the germline V gene are SGHAT and FQNNGV. DNA for the CDR3: TGTGCCAGCAGCTTAGACGGTACCGGGGAGCTGTTTTTT. Translated, it gives CASSLDGTGELFF.

The chain employs TRBV9 and TRBJ1-4, with a possible D match to TRBD1 (6 bases). The CDR3 length is 16 residues. Germline V gives CDR1 SGDLS, CDR2 YYNGEE. The germline V and J ends were trimmed by 2 bases and 3 bases, with 14 bases remaining between them. CDR3 region: CASSVQGTTANEKLFF. Here the CDR3 DNA reads TGTGCCAGCAGCGTTCAGGGGACCACAGCTAATGAAAAACTGTTTTTT.

V gene TRBV6-2 or TRBV6-3 combines with J gene TRBJ2-1; tentative D call: TRBD2 (6 bases). Trimming removed 3 bases from V and 9 bases from J, with 12 bases in between. Per the germline V gene, CDR1 is MNHEY and CDR2 is SVGEGT. The CDR3 extends over 13 amino acids. Written as DNA, the CDR3 is TGTGCCAGCAGTTATACTACCGGGGGTGAGCAGTTCTTC. It codes for CASSYTTGGEQFF.

This sequence joins TRBV18 and TRBJ1-1; 7 positions match TRBD1. Germline V gene data show CDR1 as KGHSH and CDR2 as LQKENI. The CDR3 is 17 amino acids. J lost 3 bases, V lost 2 bases, and 12 bases had no gene match. CDR3 sequence: CASSPFALRGKDTEAFF. CDR3 in DNA: TGTGCCAGCTCACCATTCGCCCTCAGGGGGAAGGACACTGAAGCTTTCTTT.

The CDR3 region has the DNA TGTGCCAGCAGCTTTGGGCAGAACAATGAAAAACTGTTTTTT. Protein product: CASSFGQNNEKLFF. J is TRBJ1-4 and V is TRBV5-5; no clear D gene. CDR3 size: 14 residues. V was clipped by 2 bases and J by 5 bases, with 10 bases between them. Germline-derived CDR1 and CDR2 are SGHKS and YYEKEE (reference sequence).

A remark on this clone: Just one base apart from a much larger clone, this may be a read error. This chain uses TRBV7-2 with TRBJ2-6; 9 bases map to TRBD2. The CDR3 is 16 amino acids. CDR1 SGHTA and CDR2 FQGNSA come from the germline V gene. The ends lost 5 bases at V and 12 bases at J; junction bases unmatched: 14. DNA of the CDR3: TGTGCCAGCAGCCCAAACCGGCCTAGCGGGGAGGGCGTCCTGACTTTC. It encodes CASSPNRPSGEGVLTF.

J is TRBJ2-5 and V is TRBV5-1; TRBD2 matches at 9 bases. Germline values: CDR1 SGHRS, CDR2 YFSETQ. After removal of 2 bases from V and 2 bases from J, the junction contained 4 bases not matched to a gene. There are 15 residues in the CDR3. DNA of the CDR3: TGCGCCAGCAGCTTTGCTAGCGGGGCTCAAGAGACCCAGTACTTC. Translation: CASSFASGAQETQYF. Together with reference TRBV5-1 and TRBJ2-5, the CDR3 gives the full variable domain: KAGVTQTPRYLIKTRGQQVTLSCSPISGHRSVSWYQQTPGQGLQFLFEYFSETQRNKGNFPGRFSGRQFSNSRSEMNVSTLELGDSALYLCASSFASGAQETQYFGPGTRLLVL.

This chain joins TRBV28 and TRBJ2-1, with 12 bases lining up with TRBD2. Per the germline V gene, CDR1 is MDHEN and CDR2 is SYDVKM. The CDR3 length is 19 residues. The junction had 10 bases not matched to a gene; V was cut back by 4 bases and J by 0 bases. The CDR3 spells CASSYLLAGGPSSYNEQFF. CDR3 DNA sequence: TGTGCCAGCAGTTACCTACTAGCGGGGGGTCCCAGCTCCTACAATGAGCAGTTCTTC.